These 30 T cell receptor beta chains were sequenced from one sample in a study of cytomegalovirus exposure and HLA in healthy donors (dated by TCRdb to about 2017). The library was produced with the immunoSEQ multiplex PCR assay. A mixture of 60 forward primers for TCR Vbeta segments and 13 reverse primers for TCR Jbeta segments was used in the multiplex PCR. In its TCRdb copy, this immuneACCESS table keeps in-frame sequences only and misses some clones. Where compared with another copy, unresolved V genes explain less than half of these, and the others have no known cause. The sample includes 150,000 to 200,000 clones, with under 85% observed a single time. Less than 2.5% of the sample is taken by the ten largest. The specimen sequenced was PBMCs. The receptors originated from a human donor in good health.

This clone was seen once. The rearrangement links TRBV12-5 to TRBJ1-1, with D maybe TRBD1 (5 bases). V gave up 0 bases and J gave up 4 bases, with 18 bases separating them. The CDR3 covers 17 residues. The germline CDR1 and CDR2 sequences are LGHNT and FRNRAP. CDR3 in DNA: TGTGCTAGTGGTTTGGTACAGGAATGGACGATGAGCACTGAAGCTTTCTTT. This translates into CASGLVQEWTMSTEAFF.

Only a few counts were recorded for this clone. The V call is TRBV7-3, the J call TRBJ1-2; D is perhaps TRBD1 (6 bases). Germline loops: CDR1 SGHTA, CDR2 FQGTGA. V was pared by 5 bases and J by 5 bases, with 12 bases between. The CDR3 contains 13 residues. The CDR3 region has the DNA TGTGCCAGCAGCCCCACAGGGCCGTATGGCTACACCTTC. Translation: CASSPTGPYGYTF.

The V and J genes are TRBV19 and TRBJ1-1; 8 bases match TRBD1. V lost 6 bases and J lost 1; bases outside the gene matches: 7. This CDR3 comprises 15 residues. Germline values: CDR1 LNHDA, CDR2 SQIVND (reference sequence). The CDR3 sequence is CASSPGQGWNTEAFF. The DNA of the CDR3 is TGTGCCAGTAGCCCAGGACAGGGATGGAACACTGAAGCTTTCTTT.

The chain combines TRBV4-3 with TRBJ1-2, with a possible D match to TRBD1 (6 bases). The length of the CDR3 is 16 residues. Looked up from germline, CDR1 is LGHNA and CDR2 is YSLEER. V gave up 0 bases and J gave up 6 bases, with 17 bases separating them. The CDR3 region has the DNA TGCGCCAGCAGCCAAGAGTACGGGACGGGGGGCGATGGCTACACCTTC. Its protein product is CASSQEYGTGGDGYTF.

This clone was found once. The chain links TRBV6-5 to TRBJ1-1; TRBD1 might be the D (6 bases). V lost 2 bases, J lost 3 bases, and 10 bases lay in between. Germline CDR1 MNHEY, CDR2 SVGAGI. The CDR3 sequence is 14 residues long. The CDR3 DNA is TGTGCCAGCAGTTACGCAGGGGTGGACACTGAAGCTTTCTTT. This gives the protein CASSYAGVDTEAFF.

The chain joins TRBV5-1 to TRBJ2-7; 10 positions agree with TRBD1. The V segment lost 4 bases and the J segment 3 bases; nucleotides outside the gene matches: 7. The CDR3 loop spans 15 amino acids. Germline CDR1 is SGHRS and CDR2 is YFSETQ. DNA of the CDR3: TGCGCCAGCAGCCCCACCGGGACAGGGGTCTACGAGCAGTACTTC. Translated, it gives CASSPTGTGVYEQYF.

This sequence joins TRBV7-9 and TRBJ1-5; D is unresolved. The germline V gene encodes CDR1 SEHNR and CDR2 FQNEAQ (reference sequence). This CDR3 is built from 13 residues. V lost 1 base to trimming and J lost 7 bases, with 8 bases between them. The CDR3 here is CASSLGPRQPQHF. The CDR3 bases are TGTGCCAGCAGCTTAGGGCCGCGGCAGCCCCAGCATTTT.

This chain joins TRBV7-8 and TRBJ2-7, with D unresolved. CDR1 and CDR2 from the germline V gene are SGHVS and FQNEAQ. This CDR3 has 13 residues. The V end was cut by 0 bases, the J end by 6 bases, with 9 bases between. The CDR3 is CASSLASASEQYF. CDR3 sequence (DNA): TGTGCCAGCAGCTTAGCGTCTGCGAGCGAGCAGTACTTC.

V and J are TRBV29-1 and TRBJ1-2, with D uncertain. V dropped 0 bases and J dropped 2 bases, with 10 bases sitting between them. This CDR3 spans 14 amino acids. From germline, CDR1 is SQVTM and CDR2 ANQGSEA. The CDR3 region has the DNA TGCAGCGTTGAAGATCTAGCAGAGAACTATGGCTACACCTTC. Its protein is CSVEDLAENYGYTF. The complete variable domain, with remaining parts taken from reference TRBV29-1 and TRBJ1-2, reads SAVISQKPSRDICQRGTSLTIQCQVDSQVTMMFWYRQQPGQSLTLIATANQGSEATYESGFVIDKFPISRPNLTFSTLTVSNMSPEDSSIYLCSVEDLAENYGYTFGSGTRLTVV.

The chain carries TRBV5-8 and TRBJ2-7; 7 bases are shared with TRBD1. This CDR3 is 13 amino acids long. Looked up from germline, CDR1 is SGHTS and CDR2 is YDEGEE. J gave up 7 bases and V 0 bases, and 4 bases lay outside the gene matches. CDR3: CASSLGLDREQYF. The CDR3 nucleotides read TGTGCCAGCAGCTTGGGGCTGGACAGGGAGCAGTACTTC.

The chain combines TRBV12-5 with TRBJ1-1; D is perhaps TRBD1 (6 bases). Looked up from germline, CDR1 is LGHNT and CDR2 is FRNRAP. V dropped 4 bases and J dropped 8 bases, with 35 bases sitting between them. The CDR3 has 20 amino acids. The CDR3 DNA is TGTGCTAGTGGTTATAGGACACTTGACCTCACCAGGGGCTATTCTCCCGAAGCTTTCTTT. Translation: CASGYRTLDLTRGYSPEAFF.

This chain joins TRBV5-6 and TRBJ2-2; D gene uncertain. This CDR3 region has 14 residues. Per germline, CDR1 SGHDT and CDR2 YYEEEE. V was trimmed by 4 bases and J by 5 bases, leaving 12 bases between them. The CDR3 DNA follows: TGTGCCAGCAGCCAACTAATCGGTACCGGGGAGCTGTTTTTT. It is translated as CASSQLIGTGELFF.

The chain recombines TRBV13 with TRBJ1-1; 10 nucleotides line up with TRBD1. The CDR3 has 17 amino acids. The J segment lost 3 bases and the V segment lost 0 bases, leaving 7 bases of the junction unmatched. Germline values: CDR1 PRHDT, CDR2 FYEKMQ (reference sequence). The CDR3 reads CASSLGTGGFYDTEAFF. CDR3 in DNA: TGTGCCAGCAGCTTAGGGACAGGGGGCTTTTATGACACTGAAGCTTTCTTT.

This clone appeared a single time. The DNA for the CDR3 is TGTGCCAGCAGCCCCGACTTAAGGGGGGAAAAACTGTTTTTT. It specifies CASSPDLRGEKLFF. The genes are TRBV5-4 and TRBJ1-4; a possible D gene is TRBD1 (6 bases). Trimming cost V 4 bases and J 8 bases, with 15 bases left between them. This CDR3 contains 14 residues. Germline V gives CDR1 SGHNT, CDR2 YYREEE (reference sequence).

This clone appeared a few times. J is TRBJ2-4 and V is TRBV23-1, with 9 bases matching TRBD2. TRBV23-1 is classed as an ORF, of uncertain function. Losses at the gene ends were 1 base for V and 0 bases for J; bases not matched to a gene: 4. CDR3 length: 17 residues. The DNA for the CDR3 is TGCGCCAGCAGTCAATGGAGCGGGGGGCGAGCCAAAAACATTCAGTACTTC. As protein: CASSQWSGGRAKNIQYF.

In its sample, this clone was seen once. The V and J genes are TRBV19 and TRBJ1-5; D is unclear. In germline, CDR1 is LNHDA, CDR2 SQIVND (reference sequence). The CDR3 sequence is 13 residues long. V lost 4 bases to trimming and J lost 7 bases, with 11 bases between them. CDR3 in amino acids: CASSRTLIQPQHF. In nucleotides, the CDR3 is TGTGCCAGTAGTAGGACTTTGATACAGCCCCAGCATTTT.

This rearrangement joins TRBV9 to TRBJ1-2, with 7 bases lining up with TRBD1. The V gene's germline CDR1 is SGDLS and CDR2 YYNGEE. This CDR3 region has 14 residues. The trim removed 3 bases at V and 4 bases at J, leaving 6 bases unmatched. In DNA, the CDR3 is TGTGCCAGCAGCGGGATTGGACAGGCCTATGGCTACACCTTC. This sequence encodes CASSGIGQAYGYTF.

This clone was observed a few times. The chain links TRBV4-3 to TRBJ1-1; no clear D gene. V was cut by 5 bases and J by 6 bases, with 16 bases left in between. CDR3 length equals 14 residues. Germline CDR1 LGHNA, CDR2 YSLEER. The CDR3 reads CASSVEVGSSEAFF. The DNA of the CDR3 is TGCGCCAGCAGCGTCGAAGTGGGGAGCTCTGAAGCTTTCTTT.

V usage is TRBV19 and J usage is TRBJ1-2; TRBD1 is a possible D gene (6 bases). Germline lookup yields CDR1 LNHDA and CDR2 SQIVND (reference sequence). CDR3 length: 14 residues. Deletions cut 6 bases from V and 7 bases from J, with 18 bases between. CDR3 nucleotide sequence: TGTGCCAGTAGGCCAGGGGAAGCGGGGACTGGCTACACCTTC. Protein: CASRPGEAGTGYTF.

This clone was seen a few times. The chain employs TRBV27 and TRBJ1-6, with 7 positions matching TRBD1. CDR1 and CDR2 (germline): MNHEY, SMNVEV (reference sequence). Trimming at V came to 2 bases and at J to 7 bases, leaving 11 bases not matched to a gene. The CDR3 runs to 17 residues. The CDR3 here is CASSLRGQGVGNSPLHF. The DNA for the CDR3 is TGTGCCAGCAGTTTAAGGGGGCAGGGAGTTGGCAATTCACCCCTCCACTTT.

The CDR3 region is CASSLVGTGYGELFF. The CDR3 region has the DNA TGTGCCAGCAGCTTAGTCGGGACAGGGTACGGGGAGCTGTTTTTT. The V call is TRBV7-2, the J call TRBJ2-2; TRBD1 matches at 9 bases. Germline lookup yields CDR1 SGHTA and CDR2 FQGNSA. The CDR3 covers 15 residues. The junction had 4 bases not matched to a gene; V was cut back by 1 base and J by 7 bases. Full variable domain (outside the CDR3, taken from reference TRBV7-2 and TRBJ2-2): GAGVSQSPSNKVTEKGKDVELRCDPISGHTALYWYRQSLGQGLEFLIYFQGNSAPDKSGLPSDRFSAERTGGSVSTLTIQRTQQEDSAVYLCASSLVGTGYGELFFGEGSRLTVL.

On this clone: Other DNA sequences in this sample translate to the same CDR3. This rearrangement joins TRBV19 to TRBJ1-6; 9 bases are shared with TRBD1. With V trimmed by 5 bases and J by 6 bases, 2 bases remained unmatched. The CDR3 runs to 14 residues. Germline V CDR1 and CDR2: LNHDA, SQIVND (reference sequence). The CDR3 DNA follows: TGTGCCAGTAGTCCGACAGGGGGTAATTCACCCCTCCACTTT. It translates to CASSPTGGNSPLHF.

The V call is TRBV12-5, the J call TRBJ2-7, with D possibly matching TRBD2 (9 bases). V was pared by 5 bases and J by 1 base, with 18 bases between. CDR3 size: 16 residues. CDR1 is LGHNT, CDR2 FRNRAP, per germline. CDR3 region: CASGPRGRGGSYEQYF. CDR3 sequence (DNA): TGTGCTAGTGGTCCCAGGGGGCGGGGGGGTTCCTACGAGCAGTACTTC. Based on the CDR3 plus reference TRBV12-5 and TRBJ2-7, the full variable domain is DARVTQTPRHKVTEMGQEVTMRCQPILGHNTVFWYRQTMMQGLELLAYFRNRAPLDDSGMPKDRFSAEMPDATLATLKIQPSEPRDSAVYFCASGPRGRGGSYEQYFGPGTRLTVT.

This clone was recorded once. Different DNA sequences within this sample yield the same CDR3. CDR3 sequence (DNA): TGTGCCAGCAGCTTCGGGGGCTATGGCTACACCTTC. This sequence encodes CASSFGGYGYTF. The rearrangement uses TRBV7-9 and TRBJ1-2; weak D call: TRBD1 (5 bases). V lost 3 bases and J lost 4, with 6 bases in between. The CDR3 is made up of 12 amino acids. Per the germline V gene, CDR1 is SEHNR and CDR2 is FQNEAQ (reference sequence).

This clone was recorded only once. Relative to the germline gene, one junction end is altered; a read error may explain this. The rearrangement joins TRBV5-6 to TRBJ1-4; 9 positions agree with TRBD1. Germline assignment: CDR1 SGHDT and CDR2 YYEEEE. The CDR3 has 12 amino acids. The chain's CDR3 is CASSLDRGNLNF. CDR3 nucleotides: TGTGCCAGCAGCTTAGACAGGGGGAATCTCAACTTT.

V and J are TRBV4-1 and TRBJ2-5; D perhaps matches TRBD2 (6 bases). The end of the DNA aligns better with TRBJ2-7, so the J call may be wrong. This CDR3 region has 15 residues. Germline-derived CDR1 and CDR2 are MGHRA and YSYEKL. The CDR3 bases are TGCGCCAGCAGCCCTGTGGAGGGGCCAGTCTACGAGCAGTACTTC. This encodes CASSPVEGPVYEQYF.

This chain connects TRBV27 to TRBJ2-1; no clear D. Trimming removed 4 bases from V and 3 bases from J, with 7 bases in between. The CDR3 totals 13 residues. From germline, CDR1 is MNHEY and CDR2 SMNVEV (reference sequence). The CDR3 loop reads CASSYSIYNEQFF. The CDR3 nucleotides read TGTGCCAGCAGTTATTCCATCTACAATGAGCAGTTCTTC.

This clone has just a few counts. The chain is built from TRBV5-1 and TRBJ1-3; weak D call: TRBD1 (6 bases). In germline, CDR1 is SGHRS, CDR2 YFSETQ. The germline V and J ends were trimmed by 5 bases and 1 base, with 7 bases remaining between them. The CDR3 runs 13 residues. CDR3 in amino acids: CASRGGSGNTIYF. For the CDR3, the DNA is TGCGCCAGCAGAGGGGGATCTGGAAACACCATATATTTT.

This sequence joins TRBV5-1 and TRBJ2-5; 10 positions match TRBD1. This CDR3 region has 15 residues. Germline V gene data show CDR1 as SGHRS and CDR2 as YFSETQ. Losses at the gene ends were 3 bases for V and 5 bases for J; bases not matched to a gene: 7. CDR3 coding DNA: TGCGCCAGCAGCTACGACAGGGGGCTTGGGGAGACCCAGTACTTC. Its translation is CASSYDRGLGETQYF.

CDR3 sequence: CASSIGQGRSGEQFF. Written as DNA, the CDR3 is TGTGCCAGTAGTATAGGACAGGGGCGTTCTGGTGAGCAGTTCTTC. The J gene is TRBJ2-1, the V gene TRBV19; 8 bases agree with TRBD1. Looked up from germline, CDR1 is LNHDA and CDR2 is SQIVND (reference sequence). The CDR3 is 15 amino acids. V lost 1 base, J lost 9 bases, and 8 bases stayed unmatched.